This T cell receptor beta chain was recorded in a study of T cell changes during pregnancy in multiple sclerosis. TCRdb's table, derived via immunoSEQ multiplex PCR, lists solely in-frame clones and lacks some. Among fewer than 85,000 clones, approximately 90% were seen once, and the ten largest hold 1.5% to 2%. The CDR3 has 14 amino acids. The V gene's germline CDR1 is SNHLY and CDR2 FYNNEI. The germline V and J ends were trimmed by 6 bases and 0 bases, with 11 bases remaining between them. The V gene is TRBV2, the J gene TRBJ1-2; D might be TRBD1 (6 bases). The TCR sequence derives from a female donor in good health, enrolled as a control in a pregnancy study. The source was peripheral blood, collected in the first trimester of pregnancy. The DNA for the CDR3 is TGTGCCAGCAGCCCGACAGGAGCTAACTATGGCTACACCTTC. It yields the protein CASSPTGANYGYTF.